This paragraph reports one TCR beta chain. Germline V gene data show CDR1 as ENHRY and CDR2 as SYGVKD. CDR3 length equals 18 residues. The junction had 11 bases not matched to a gene; V was cut back by 3 bases and J by 2 bases. This specimen belongs to a study of cytomegalovirus exposure and HLA in healthy donors. As for the study in general: Early released data comprised about 85 million unique TCRs from HLA-typed donors.

PCR primers comprised 60 Vbeta and 13 Jbeta primers. The method was immunoSEQ multiplex PCR; TCRdb's version includes in-frame clones alone and lacks a portion of them. Found here are over 95,000 clones, about 80% of them singletons; the top ten hold 5% to 6%. Sequenced material: PBMCs. The clonotype originates from a woman under 40 in good health and CMV-seropositive. This chain uses TRBV10-3 with TRBJ2-1; 9 bases are shared with TRBD2. The CDR3 loop reads CAISDLAGGPIAYNEQFF. In DNA, the CDR3 is TGTGCCATCAGTGATTTGGCGGGAGGGCCTATCGCCTACAATGAGCAGTTCTTC.